Each of the 7 T cell receptor beta chains below was sequenced from the same sample in a study of blood T cell repertoires in COVID-19. This table comes from immunoSEQ multiplex PCR, and its TCRdb copy is limited to in-frame clones, with some not included. The repertoire includes approximately 150,000 clones, 75% to 90% of them detected once, and 5.2% sits in the top ten. Input material: PBMCs or T cells enriched from blood (not recorded which). The receptors come from a man aged 65 to 85 who had been exposed to COVID-19.

The chain couples TRBV4-3 to TRBJ2-7, with TRBD1 identical over 8 bases. The junction had 5 bases not matched to a gene; V was cut back by 0 bases and J by 4 bases. CDR3 length: 15 amino acids. Germline loops: CDR1 LGHNA, CDR2 YSLEER. CDR3 nucleotide sequence: TGCGCCAGCAGCCAAGAGGACAGGGAGTTATACGAGCAGTACTTC. This gives the protein CASSQEDRELYEQYF.

The rearrangement joins TRBV25-1 to TRBJ1-2; TRBD1 matches at 7 bases. Germline V lookup: CDR1 MGHDK, CDR2 SYGVNS. Unmatched junction bases numbered 6, after V lost 5 bases and J lost 3 bases. This CDR3 is built from 14 residues. Here the CDR3 DNA reads TGTGCCAGCAGTCGGTCCGGGACAGACTATGGCTACACCTTC. Protein product: CASSRSGTDYGYTF.

The genes are TRBV11-2 and TRBJ2-7, with 9 bases identical to TRBD2. V was clipped by 2 bases and J by 5 bases; unmatched bases: 7. The CDR3 runs 15 residues. The germline gives CDR1 SGHAT, CDR2 FQNNGV. The CDR3 reads CASSLLGTSPNEQYF. The CDR3, as DNA: TGTGCCAGCAGCTTATTGGGGACTAGCCCCAACGAGCAGTACTTC.

Only one count was recorded for this clone. V gene TRBV2 combines with J gene TRBJ2-5; maybe TRBD1 (5 bases). The V gene lost 4 bases and the J gene lost 4 bases, with 16 bases spanning the gap. CDR3 length: 15 amino acids. Germline CDR1 SNHLY, CDR2 FYNNEI. The CDR3 loop reads CASSAIGAWGETQYF. DNA of the CDR3: TGTGCCAGCAGTGCCATAGGGGCATGGGGAGAGACCCAGTACTTC. The complete variable domain, with remaining parts taken from reference TRBV2 and TRBJ2-5, reads EPEVTQTPSHQVTQMGQEVILRCVPISNHLYFYWYRQILGQKVEFLVSFYNNEISEKSEIFDDQFSVERPDGSNFTLKIRSTKLEDSAMYFCASSAIGAWGETQYFGPGTRLLVL.

The DNA of the CDR3 is TGTGCCAGCACAAAGGGGTCGACGGCTGAAAAACTGTTTTTT. Translated: CASTKGSTAEKLFF. This sequence joins TRBV7-8 and TRBJ1-4; a possible D gene is TRBD1 (5 bases). Trimming took 7 bases from V and 7 from J, leaving 16 bases between them. Germline CDR1 reads SGHVS; CDR2 reads FQNEAQ. The CDR3 has 14 residues.

This clone was seen more than once but under ten times. The CDR3 sequence: CASSFMDRNGYTF. For the CDR3, the DNA is TGTGCCAGCAGCTTCATGGACAGGAATGGCTACACCTTC. V and J are TRBV7-2 and TRBJ1-2, with 7 bases that match TRBD1. Trimming cost V 3 bases and J 6 bases; bases outside gene matches: 4. CDR3 length equals 13 residues. Germline CDR1 reads SGHTA; CDR2 reads FQGNSA.

CDR3 sequence reads: CSAGAGEKLFF. The CDR3 DNA sequence: TGCAGTGCTGGAGCAGGGGAAAAACTGTTTTTT. The chain combines TRBV20-1 with TRBJ1-4; possible D gene TRBD1, 5 bases. This CDR3 is 11 amino acids long. Between the trimmed V and J ends, which lost 5 bases and 8 bases, there was a span of 9 bases. Germline loops: CDR1 DFQATT, CDR2 SNEGSKA (reference sequence).